This T cell receptor (beta chain) was profiled in a study of T cell responses to AZD1222 COVID-19 vaccine. The germline V gene has CDR1 GTSNPN and CDR2 SVGIG (reference sequence). V lost 6 bases, J lost 3 bases, and 18 bases lay in between. The CDR3 sequence is 15 residues long. Sequencing was performed with immunoSEQ multiplex PCR; in TCRdb, only in-frame clones are kept and a portion is missing. The data hold tens of thousands of clones, with 90% to 95% observed a single time. This chain uses TRBV30 with TRBJ2-1; D perhaps matches TRBD2 (6 bases). The material sequenced was peripheral blood, taken on day 0 of AZD1222 vaccination. The sequence came from an adult in good health. The CDR3 reads CACVFTGGIYNEQFF. As DNA, the CDR3 is TGTGCCTGCGTCTTTACGGGCGGGATCTACAATGAGCAGTTCTTC.